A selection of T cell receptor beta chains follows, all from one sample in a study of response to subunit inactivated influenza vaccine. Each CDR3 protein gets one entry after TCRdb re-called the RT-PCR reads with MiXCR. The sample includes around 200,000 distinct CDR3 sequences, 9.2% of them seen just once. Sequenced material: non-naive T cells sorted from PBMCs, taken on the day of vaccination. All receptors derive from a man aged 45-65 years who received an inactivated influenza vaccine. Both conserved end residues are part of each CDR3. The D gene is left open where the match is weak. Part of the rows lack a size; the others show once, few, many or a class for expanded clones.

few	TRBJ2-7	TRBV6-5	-	CASSSSNFGTRTYEQYF	TGTGCCAGCAGTTCCTCCAATTTTGGAACTAGAACCTACGAGCAGTACTTC
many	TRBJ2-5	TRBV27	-	CASSPDWRGSKETQYF	TGTGCCAGCAGTCCCGACTGGAGGGGAAGTAAAGAGACCCAGTACTTC
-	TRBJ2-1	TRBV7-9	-	CASSLKQSSYNEQFF	TGTGCCAGCAGCTTAAAACAGAGCTCCTACAATGAGCAGTTCTTC
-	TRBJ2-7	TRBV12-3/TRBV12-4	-	CASSAGQPYEQYF	TGTGCCAGCAGTGCGGGACAGCCGTACGAGCAGTACTTC
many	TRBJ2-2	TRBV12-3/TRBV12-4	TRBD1	CASSRRGQGGELFF	TGTGCCAGCAGTCGCAGGGGGCAGGGCGGGGAGCTGTTTTTT
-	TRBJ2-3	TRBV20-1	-	CSARGMERTGGTDTQYF	TGCAGTGCTAGAGGAATGGAAAGGACGGGGGGCACAGATACGCAGTATTTT
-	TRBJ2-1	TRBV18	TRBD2	CASSPLGRTRLSDNEQFF	TGTGCCAGCTCACCACTAGGACGGACTAGGCTCTCCGACAATGAGCAGTTCTTC
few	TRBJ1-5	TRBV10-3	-	CAISESGQPQHF	TGTGCCATCAGTGAGTCGGGGCAGCCCCAGCATTTT
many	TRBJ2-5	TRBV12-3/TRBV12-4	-	CASSLQRAEETQYF	TGTGCCAGCAGTTTGCAAAGAGCGGAAGAGACCCAGTACTTC
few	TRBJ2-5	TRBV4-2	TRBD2	CASSQSEREGQETQYF	TGTGCCAGCAGCCAATCCGAGCGGGAGGGCCAAGAGACCCAGTACTTC
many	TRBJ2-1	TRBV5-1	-	CASSFDPSSYNEQFF	TGCGCCAGCAGCTTCGACCCCAGCTCCTACAATGAGCAGTTCTTC
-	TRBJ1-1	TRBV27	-	CASSEVNRLAEAFF	TGTGCCAGCAGCGAGGTCAATCGTTTGGCTGAAGCTTTCTTT
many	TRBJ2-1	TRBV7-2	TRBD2	CASSLATLGGTSGRRPYNEQFF	TGTGCCAGCAGCTTAGCCACTTTAGGCGGGACTAGCGGGAGAAGGCCCTACAATGAGCAGTTCTTC
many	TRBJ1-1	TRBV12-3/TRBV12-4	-	CASSFRQGLRLTEAFF	TGTGCCAGCAGTTTCCGTCAAGGTCTGAGGCTCACTGAAGCTTTCTTT
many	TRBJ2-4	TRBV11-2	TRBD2	CASSPLTSGVAKNIQYF	TGTGCCAGCAGCCCGTTGACTAGCGGGGTAGCCAAAAACATTCAGTACTTC
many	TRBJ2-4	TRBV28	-	CASSAVVVPKNIQYF	TGTGCCAGTTCAGCCGTAGTCGTTCCCAAAAACATTCAGTACTTC
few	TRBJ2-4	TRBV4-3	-	CASSQDAPGTKNIQYF	TGCGCCAGCAGCCAAGATGCACCCGGAACCAAAAACATTCAGTACTTC
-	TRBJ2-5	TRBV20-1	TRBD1	CSAPGQGVETQYF	TGCAGTGCCCCGGGACAGGGGGTAGAGACCCAGTACTTC
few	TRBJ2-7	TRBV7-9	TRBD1	CASSGPGTVTYEQYF	TGTGCCAGCAGCGGTCCCGGGACAGTCACCTACGAGCAGTACTTC
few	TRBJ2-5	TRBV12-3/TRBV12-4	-	CASSLASGDPYQETQYF	TGTGCCAGCAGTTTAGCATCGGGGGACCCGTACCAAGAGACCCAGTACTTC
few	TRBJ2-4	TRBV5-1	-	CASSLTRENIQYF	TGCGCCAGCAGCTTAACCAGGGAAAACATTCAGTACTTC
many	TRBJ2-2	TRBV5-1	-	CASALLVRGRDTGELFF	TGCGCCAGCGCCTTGCTCGTCCGGGGGCGAGACACCGGGGAGCTGTTTTTT
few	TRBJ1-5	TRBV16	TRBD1	CASGKDRVNQPQHF	TGTGCCAGCGGCAAGGACAGGGTTAATCAGCCCCAGCATTTT
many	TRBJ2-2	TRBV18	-	CASSPPGSGLGTGELFF	TGTGCCAGCTCACCGCCAGGGAGTGGACTTGGCACCGGGGAGCTGTTTTTT
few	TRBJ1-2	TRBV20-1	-	CSARDRRLYTF	TGCAGTGCCAGGGACCGAAGACTCTACACCTTC
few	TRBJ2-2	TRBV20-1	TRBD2	CSARGLAYNTGELFF	TGCAGTGCCCGGGGACTAGCGTATAACACCGGGGAGCTGTTTTTT